This T cell receptor (beta chain) was sequenced in a study of blood T cell repertoires in COVID-19. In the study overall: Researchers got acute and convalescent COVID-19 samples from the United States, Italy and Spain.

The method was immunoSEQ multiplex PCR; TCRdb's version includes in-frame clones alone and lacks a portion of them. The sample records under 250,000 clones, 90% to 95% being singletons. V lost 8 bases to trimming and J lost 4 bases; unmatched junction nucleotides: 6. Germline CDR1 and CDR2: MDHEN and SYDVKM. The CDR3 is made up of 13 amino acids. This chain connects TRBV28 to TRBJ2-7; 9 bases are shared with TRBD2. The sequenced sample consisted of peripheral blood. This receptor was taken from a man aged 60 to 75 with COVID-19, enrolled during active disease. In DNA, the CDR3 is TGTGCCAGCCTGACTAGCGGAAATTACGAGCAGTACTTC. Translating it yields CASLTSGNYEQYF.